Presented here are 17 T cell receptor beta chains from one specimen sequenced in a study of graft-versus-host responses after intestinal transplantation. Profiling relied on immunoSEQ multiplex PCR, and the TCRdb table lists in-frame clones only, not all of them. The data hold around 92,000 clones, with roughly 88% observed a single time. Sequenced here: PBMCs, sampled 255 days after intestinal transplant. The receptors derive from a human patient who received an intestinal transplant, so some T cells may come from the graft donor.

This clone was found once. The gene calls are TRBV9 and TRBJ2-2; 7 nucleotides agree with TRBD2. J was trimmed by 2 bases and V by 1 base; bases with no gene match: 17. The CDR3 is 20 residues long. CDR1 is SGDLS and CDR2 is YYNGEE in the germline V gene. The CDR3, as DNA: TGTGCCAGCAGCGTACGGCTGTGGGGACCGGGACTATCTAACACCGGGGAGCTGTTTTTT. It translates to CASSVRLWGPGLSNTGELFF.

The CDR3 bases are TGTGCCAGCAGCTTAGTAGGGCTAGCGGCATTTAAGCAGTTCTTC. It specifies CASSLVGLAAFKQFF. The V call is TRBV7-2, the J call TRBJ2-1, with 7 bases identical to TRBD2. After removal of 1 base from V and 11 bases from J, the junction contained 11 bases not matched to a gene. Germline-derived CDR1 and CDR2 are SGHTA and FQGNSA. The CDR3 is 15 amino acids.

The genes are TRBV21-1 and TRBJ2-5; the table's TRBD1 call for D was not verified on the DNA. TRBV21-1 is an annotated pseudogene. The CDR3 loop spans 13 amino acids. This CDR3 reads CASSTWPGKTQYF. The CDR3 DNA is TGTGCCAGCAGCACATGGCCAGGAAAGACCCAGTACTTC.

V and J are TRBV10-3 and TRBJ1-2, with D unresolved. V was pared by 10 bases and J by 0 bases, with 9 bases between. Germline values: CDR1 ENHRY, CDR2 SYGVKD. The CDR3 runs to 12 residues. This CDR3 reads CATTEPNYGYTF. CDR3 coding DNA: TGTGCCACCACAGAACCTAACTATGGCTACACCTTC.

The chain uses TRBV29-1 and TRBJ2-5, with D perhaps being TRBD1 or TRBD2 (5 bases each). This CDR3 comprises 12 residues. The germline gives CDR1 SQVTM, CDR2 ANQGSEA. V lost 8 bases, J lost 4 bases, and 14 bases lay in between. The CDR3 DNA sequence: TGCAGCTTAAGACAAGGGACAGAGACCCAGTACTTC. Encoded protein: CSLRQGTETQYF.

The rearrangement links TRBV28 to TRBJ1-6; D call uncertain. Deletions cut 2 bases from V and 8 bases from J, with 10 bases between. Germline-derived CDR1 and CDR2 are MDHEN and SYDVKM. The CDR3 totals 14 residues. The CDR3 here is CASSLARRYSPLHF. The CDR3 DNA is TGTGCCAGCAGTTTAGCCCGGAGGTATTCACCCCTCCACTTT.

The V call is TRBV30, the J call TRBJ2-7; the D is unclear. V lost 3 bases and J lost 1, with 4 bases in between. The germline CDR1 and CDR2 sequences are GTSNPN and SVGIG (reference sequence). This CDR3 spans 11 amino acids. The chain's CDR3 is CAWRESYEQYF. The CDR3 region has the DNA TGTGCCTGGAGGGAGTCCTACGAGCAGTACTTC.

The J gene is TRBJ1-4, the V gene TRBV2; 11 nucleotides match TRBD1. The CDR3 totals 16 residues. Germline V gives CDR1 SNHLY, CDR2 FYNNEI. Germline trimming cut 8 bases from V and 8 bases from J; bases unmatched to any gene: 13. The CDR3 nucleotides read TGTGCCAGCGAGCCGGGACAGGGGGGTCTTGGAGAAAAACTGTTTTTT. It translates to CASEPGQGGLGEKLFF.

This chain joins TRBV19 and TRBJ1-1; the D is unclear. There are 13 residues in the CDR3. The V gene lost 4 bases and the J gene lost 1 base, with 7 bases spanning the gap. CDR1 LNHDA and CDR2 SQIVND come from the germline V gene (reference sequence). CDR3 nucleotides: TGTGCCAGTAGTAGCAGAGGGAACACTGAAGCTTTCTTT. It translates to CASSSRGNTEAFF.

This clone occurred a few times. The rearrangement links TRBV5-6 to TRBJ2-1; no firm D call. The ends were cut back, 4 bases at V and 9 bases at J, with 11 bases in the middle. This CDR3 region has 12 residues. Germline CDR1 is SGHDT and CDR2 is YYEEEE. For the CDR3, the DNA is TGTGCCAGCAGCAGAAGCTCAGGTGAGCAGTTCTTC. As protein: CASSRSSGEQFF.

The chain is built from TRBV6-5 and TRBJ1-6; D call uncertain. CDR1 is MNHEY, CDR2 SVGAGI, per germline. V lost 0 bases to trimming and J lost 0 bases, with 6 bases between them. CDR3 length equals 16 residues. The CDR3 region is CASSYSRSSYNSPLHF. The CDR3 DNA sequence: TGTGCCAGCAGTTACTCGCGGAGCTCCTATAATTCACCCCTCCACTTT.

The chain joins TRBV2 to TRBJ2-5, with 8 bases fitting TRBD1. The germline V gene has CDR1 SNHLY and CDR2 FYNNEI. Trimming took 3 bases from V and 1 from J; bases not matched to a gene: 4. CDR3 length: 15 residues. The CDR3 is CASSDVTGAQETQYF. CDR3 sequence (DNA): TGTGCCAGCAGTGATGTGACAGGGGCCCAAGAGACCCAGTACTTC.

J is TRBJ1-2 and V is TRBV29-1; D is undetermined. Germline CDR1 reads SQVTM; CDR2 reads ANQGSEA. With 3 bases removed from V and 3 bases from J, the gap between germline ends came to 8 bases. The CDR3 is 12 amino acids. As DNA, the CDR3 is TGCAGCGTTGATCACAACTACTATGGCTACACCTTC. Amino acids: CSVDHNYYGYTF. Based on the CDR3 plus reference TRBV29-1 and TRBJ1-2, the full variable domain is SAVISQKPSRDICQRGTSLTIQCQVDSQVTMMFWYRQQPGQSLTLIATANQGSEATYESGFVIDKFPISRPNLTFSTLTVSNMSPEDSSIYLCSVDHNYYGYTFGSGTRLTVV.

The J gene is TRBJ2-5, the V gene TRBV7-8; tentative D call: TRBD1 (6 bases). Germline lookup yields CDR1 SGHVS and CDR2 FQNEAQ. The CDR3 totals 16 residues. Between the trimmed V and J ends, which lost 5 bases and 2 bases, there was a span of 18 bases. The CDR3 spells CASSEYRAHLQETQYF. CDR3 sequence (DNA): TGTGCCAGCAGCGAATACAGGGCCCACTTACAAGAGACCCAGTACTTC.

The gene calls are TRBV6-4 and TRBJ2-3, with 7 nucleotides matching TRBD1. Losses at the gene ends were 2 bases for V and 1 base for J; bases not matched to a gene: 0. The germline gives CDR1 MRHNA, CDR2 SNTAGT. The CDR3 has 14 residues. The CDR3 DNA follows: TGTGCCAGCAGTGACACAGGGGGCACAGATACGCAGTATTTT. This codes for CASSDTGGTDTQYF.

This chain links TRBV2 with TRBJ2-1, with 7 positions matching TRBD2. J was trimmed by 6 bases and V by 10 bases; bases with no gene match: 9. The germline gives CDR1 SNHLY, CDR2 FYNNEI. The CDR3 contains 13 residues. CDR3 in DNA: TGTGCCAACCCGGCGGGGGAGTCCAATGAGCAGTTCTTC. Translated, it gives CANPAGESNEQFF.

This chain uses TRBV10-1 with TRBJ2-3; maybe TRBD1 (6 bases). The germline V gene encodes CDR1 WNHNN and CDR2 SYGVQD (reference sequence). V gave up 4 bases and J gave up 2 bases, with 13 bases separating them. CDR3 length: 15 residues. CDR3 sequence: CASSADRGATDTQYF. CDR3 DNA: TGCGCCAGCAGTGCGGACAGAGGGGCCACAGATACGCAGTATTTT.